A selection of T cell receptor beta chains follows, all from one sample in a study of OX40 agonist ivuxolimab in advanced cancers. Assay: immunoSEQ multiplex PCR; the TCRdb copy retains only in-frame clones and omits some. The repertoire holds around 90,000 clones, 90% seen once, with approximately 7.4% in the top ten. Sequencing used CD4+ or CD8+ T cells sorted from blood, obtained in a trial of the OX40 agonist ivuxolimab. These receptors were obtained from an adult with an advanced solid tumor such as melanoma, head and neck, liver or kidney cancer. CDR3s include the opening cysteine and the closing phenylalanine or tryptophan. A D gene is named only where the DNA matches it firmly. Size tells how often a clone was seen (once, few, many) or the class of an expanded clone, and some rows leave it out.

TRBJ2-7 | TRBV11-2 | TRBD1 | . | CASSLGQVWEQYF | TGTGCCAGCAGCTTGGGACAGGTTTGGGAGCAGTACTTC
TRBJ1-1 | TRBV4-1 | . | . | CASSQGMGNTEAFF | TGCGCCAGCAGCCAAGGGATGGGGAACACTGAAGCTTTCTTT
TRBJ2-7 | TRBV2 | TRBD1 | . | CASIRGTGGSEQYF | TGTGCCAGCATTCGAGGGACAGGGGGCAGCGAGCAGTACTTC
TRBJ1-1 | TRBV7-9 | . | . | CASSFFQVNTEAFF | TGTGCCAGCAGCTTTTTTCAGGTGAACACTGAAGCTTTCTTT
TRBJ2-1 | TRBV27 | TRBD1 | . | CASSTNRAHRGSEQFF | TGTGCCAGCAGTACGAACCGAGCCCACAGGGGAAGTGAGCAGTTCTTC
TRBJ1-1 | TRBV18 | . | . | CASSPGQLPEEAFF | TGTGCCAGCTCACCAGGACAGCTACCCGAAGAAGCTTTCTTT
TRBJ2-7 | TRBV18 | . | . | CASSPGRSYEQYF | TGTGCCAGCTCACCGGGACGCTCCTACGAGCAGTACTTC
TRBJ1-1 | TRBV18 | . | once | CASSRETGLNTEAFF | TGTGCCAGCTCACGCGAAACAGGGTTGAACACTGAAGCTTTCTTT
TRBJ2-3 | TRBV5-4 | TRBD2 | . | CASSPTRLAGYTDTQYF | TGTGCCAGCAGCCCTACGCGACTAGCGGGCTACACAGATACGCAGTATTTT
TRBJ1-2 | TRBV19 | . | . | CASSYTNYGYTF | TGTGCCAGTAGCTACACAAACTATGGCTACACCTTC
TRBJ1-1 | TRBV6-6 | . | . | CASSYSKGPEAFF | TGTGCCAGCAGTTACTCGAAGGGGCCCGAAGCTTTCTTT
TRBJ2-7 | TRBV10-3 | . | . | CATLDSYEQYF | TGTGCCACCCTAGACAGCTACGAGCAGTACTTC
TRBJ1-1 | TRBV6-5 | TRBD1 | . | CASRAGTVLEAFF | TGTGCCAGCAGAGCCGGGACAGTCCTCGAAGCTTTCTTT
TRBJ1-2 | TRBV5-1 | TRBD1 | . | CASSLTAGQGALYTF | TGCGCCAGCAGCTTGACCGCCGGACAGGGGGCCCTCTACACCTTC
TRBJ1-5 | TRBV5-6 | TRBD1 | few | CASSGQGGQPQHF | TGTGCCAGCAGCGGACAGGGAGGACAGCCCCAGCATTTT
TRBJ2-1 | TRBV6-6 | . | . | CASSYLTLRDSEQFF | TGTGCCAGCAGTTACCTGACCTTGCGGGATAGTGAGCAGTTCTTC
TRBJ2-7 | TRBV5-1 | TRBD2 | . | CASSLYPASGSVYEQYF | TGCGCCAGCAGCTTGTATCCGGCTAGCGGGAGCGTCTACGAGCAGTACTTC
TRBJ2-5 | TRBV30 | TRBD2 | . | CAWNSWGGETQYF | TGTGCCTGGAATTCCTGGGGGGGAGAGACCCAGTACTTC
TRBJ1-1 | TRBV19 | . | . | CASSIEQVATEAFF | TGTGCCAGTAGTATAGAGCAGGTAGCCACTGAAGCTTTCTTT
TRBJ1-2 | TRBV6-1 | TRBD1 | . | CASSEWGQGLSYGYTF | TGTGCCAGCAGTGAATGGGGACAGGGGCTCTCCTATGGCTACACCTTC